The rows below give T cell receptor delta chains drawn from one sample of a study of Vδ1+ human thymocytes. TCRdb reanalysed the multiplex PCR reads with CATT. Here the sample spans 54,000 or so delta-chain clones, around a sixth being singletons. Specimen: Vdelta1+ gamma-delta thymocytes from the thymus. The receptors stem from a boy younger than two who had congenital heart surgery. Both conserved end residues are part of each CDR3. Fields, in order: V gene, D gene, CDR3 protein. D genes are given only for firm matches.

TRDV1	NA	CALGEDVWLTDKLIF
TRDV1	NA	CALGEGFLLAGDYTDKLIF
TRDV1	NA	CALGELSTPYTDKLIF
TRDV1	NA	CALGELCFKWGGETDKLIF
TRDV1	TRDD3	CALGELTILGDTDKLIF
TRDV1	TRDD3	CALGELETGGYTDKLIF
TRDV1	NA	CALGAERRAEPTDKLIF
TRDV1	NA	CALGELKGGPEPHRRELIF
TRDV3	NA	CARSGTTGVLGRTDKLIF
TRDV1	NA	CALGEGLPLLPKVLGTYTDKLIF
TRDV1	NA	CALGELTGGDDTDKLIF
TRDV1	TRDD3	CALGETHHPFLTSPYWGIPTDKLIF
TRDV1	TRDD3	CALGAPFLWGIPTDKLIF
TRDV1	TRDD3	CALGAGGWGIYTDKLIF
TRDV1	NA	CALGELSVWGLTDKLIF
TRDV1	TRDD3	CALGEPFLGDTSPTYTDKLIF